This T cell receptor beta chain stems from a study of shared T cell receptors in the human thymus. There are 11 residues in the CDR3. Germline CDR1 SGHRS, CDR2 YFSETQ. Profiling relied on immunoSEQ multiplex PCR, and the TCRdb table lists in-frame clones only, not all of them. The sample has some 640,000 clones, more than 75% seen once. These data were also reused for a study on human thymus T cells. That source adds: Each of the donors was a healthy Finnish infant who was undergoing open corrective cardiac surgery for congenital heart defects. Thymic resections from corrective heart surgery supplied the tissue. Use of V and J genes seemed skewed within the thymic and blood repertoires. What related research reported was that thymic repertoires overlapped highly among unrelated individuals.

The chain couples TRBV5-1 to TRBJ2-1, with D tentatively TRBD1 (5 bases). The origin of this receptor is a boy under two years old with a congenital heart defect. What was sequenced was thymocytes. This CDR3 reads CDRFSLVEQFF. The DNA of the CDR3 is TGCGACAGGTTCTCCTTAGTTGAGCAGTTCTTC.